The rows below give T cell receptor beta chains drawn from one sample of a study of control samples from healthy donors and cancer patients. Sequencing was performed with immunoSEQ multiplex PCR; in TCRdb, only in-frame clones are kept and a portion is missing. The repertoire holds over 80,000 clones, just under 85% seen once, with 19% in the top ten. The sequencing sample was made of blood. The receptor source for this set is a man younger than 45 in good health. The CDR3 runs from the conserved cysteine through the conserved F or W. The order of the fields is V gene, CDR3 length, J gene, D gene, CDR3 DNA, CDR3 protein. A D gene is named only where the DNA matches it firmly.

TRBV12-3/TRBV12-4	13	TRBJ2-3	-	TGTGCCAGCAGTTTACAGGACCGTGGTACGCAGTATTTT	CASSLQDRGTQYF
TRBV11-2	15	TRBJ2-2	TRBD1	TGTGCCAGCAGCACCCCGAGGACAGGGGCCGGGGAGCTGTTTTTT	CASSTPRTGAGELFF
TRBV6-5	14	TRBJ1-4	-	TGTGCCAGCAGTTCTCAGGGATCCTATGAAAAACTGTTTTTT	CASSSQGSYEKLFF
TRBV29-1	14	TRBJ1-2	-	TGCAGCGTTGCGAGTGACAGGAATCTCTATGGCTACACCTTC	CSVASDRNLYGYTF
TRBV12-5	15	TRBJ2-4	TRBD1	TGTGCTAGTGGTTTAGGAGACATTGGGGACAGGGTGTTTTACTTC	CASGLGDIGDRVFYF
TRBV2	13	TRBJ1-5	-	TGTGCCGGAAAAGACGGGAGGGACCAGCCCCAGCATTTT	CAGKDGRDQPQHF
TRBV19	16	TRBJ1-6	TRBD1	TGTGCCAGTAGTATGTTGGGACAGGGTAAAAATTCACCCCTCCACTTT	CASSMLGQGKNSPLHF
TRBV30	12	TRBJ1-6	-	TGTGCCTCCAGCAACGATAATTCACCCCTCCACTTT	CASSNDNSPLHF
TRBV28	15	TRBJ2-7	-	TGTGCCAGCAGTCTAACCGACGGACACTCCTACGAGCAGTACTTC	CASSLTDGHSYEQYF
TRBV2	14	TRBJ2-7	-	TGTGCCAGCAGACGGGACGGACCCTCCTACGAGCAGTACTTC	CASRRDGPSYEQYF